In this sample, the clone carrying this T cell receptor (beta chain) turned up many times. Its target is unknown. Regarding time point: persistent/refractory GD, antithyroid drugs over 5 years with positive TRAb. RNA extracted from PBMCs served as the sequencing template. Construction of the TCR beta libraries employed iRepertoire HTBI primers in conjunction with Arm-PCR of CDR3 regions. TCRdb redid the calling of the multiplex PCR reads with MiXCR, one entry per CDR3 protein. The sample records some 370,000 distinct CDR3 sequences, 20% being singletons. The data stem from a study of regulatory T cells in long-lasting Graves disease. Study as a whole: A definition of persistent Graves' disease required over 5 years of antithyroid drugs plus positive TSH receptor antibodies.

Between the trimmed V and J ends, which lost 3 bases and 3 bases, there was a span of 11 bases. The CDR3 extends over 14 amino acids. Germline-derived CDR1 and CDR2 are MNHEY and SMNVEV (reference sequence). Study-level points and caveats: Only a small sample size was used, which may have cut accuracy.

Sequencing used peripheral blood mononuclear cells (PBMCs), obtained when the disease was refractory, from a patient treated with antithyroid drugs. This chain uses TRBV27 with TRBJ1-2, with D maybe TRBD1 (5 bases). This clonotype was obtained from a female donor with Graves disease. The CDR3 DNA reads as TGTGCCAGCAGTTTGCAGGGCGGATACTATGGCTACACCTTC. Translation gives CASSLQGGYYGYTF.